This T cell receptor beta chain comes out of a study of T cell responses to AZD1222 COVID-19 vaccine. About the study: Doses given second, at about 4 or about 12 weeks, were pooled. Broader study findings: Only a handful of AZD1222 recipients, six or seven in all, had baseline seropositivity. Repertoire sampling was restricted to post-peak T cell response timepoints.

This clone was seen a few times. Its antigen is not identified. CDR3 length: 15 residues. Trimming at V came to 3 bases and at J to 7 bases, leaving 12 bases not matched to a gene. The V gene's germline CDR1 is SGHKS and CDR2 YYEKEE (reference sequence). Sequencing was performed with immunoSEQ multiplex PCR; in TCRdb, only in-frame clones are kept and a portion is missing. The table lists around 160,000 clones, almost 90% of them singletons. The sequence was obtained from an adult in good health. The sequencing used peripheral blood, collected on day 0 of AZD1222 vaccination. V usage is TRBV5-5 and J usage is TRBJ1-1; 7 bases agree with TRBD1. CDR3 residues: CASSWGLGQPVEAFF. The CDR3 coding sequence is TGTGCCAGCAGCTGGGGGCTGGGACAGCCTGTTGAAGCTTTCTTT.